The present T cell receptor beta chain was sequenced within a study of shared clonotypes between healthy human individuals. Each subset's genomic DNA was split evenly across several immunoSEQ plates. Sequencing used immunoSEQ multiplex PCR; TCRdb keeps in-frame clones, though not all of them. This table has more than 2,000,000 clones, roughly 92% appearing once. The ends were cut back, 3 bases at V and 4 bases at J, with 10 bases in the middle. The CDR3 has 13 amino acids. Germline values: CDR1 WSHSY, CDR2 SAAADI. Worth noting for this clone: Its antigen is currently unknown.

The study's findings and limits: Estimated clonotype richness was generally higher in naive than memory subsets. The small donor group covered limited genetic and exposure diversity.

The sample comprised naive CD4+ T cells sorted from blood. Subset denoted: CD45RA+ positively selected. The rearrangement joins TRBV10-2 to TRBJ2-7, with D unresolved. The receptor was derived from a man aged 18 to 35 in good health. The chain's CDR3 is CASSDPSPYEQYF. Written as DNA, the CDR3 is TGCGCCAGCAGTGACCCCTCCCCATACGAGCAGTACTTC.